This TCR beta chain was identified during a study of blood T cell repertoires in COVID-19. Study-level background: Nucleic acid was either cDNA or gDNA, and it came from T cells, B-cell-depleted T cells, or PBMCs.

Sequencing used immunoSEQ multiplex PCR; TCRdb keeps in-frame clones, though not all of them. The sample lists over 150,000 clones, around four fifths occurring once. Germline V gene lookup returns CDR1 ENHRY and CDR2 SYGVKD. V was clipped by 3 bases and J by 0 bases, with 8 bases between them. The length of the CDR3 is 14 residues. What was sequenced was peripheral blood. This rearrangement joins TRBV10-3 to TRBJ1-2; D call uncertain. The clonotype comes from a woman aged 60-75 years with acute or convalescent COVID-19. The CDR3 sequence: CAISDLRANYGYTF. CDR3 nucleotides: TGTGCCATCAGTGACCTCCGGGCTAACTATGGCTACACCTTC.